A selection of T cell receptor beta chains follows, all from one sample in a study of beta chain features in type 1 diabetes. The table came from immunoSEQ multiplex PCR; TCRdb's copy has only in-frame clones and leaves some out. Here the sample spans approximately 50,000 clones, less than 55% being singletons. The sample comprised Tregs from blood. These receptors were collected from a young man with type 1 diabetes. The CDR3 runs from the conserved cysteine through the conserved F or W. A D gene is named only where the DNA matches it firmly. Clone sizes are given selectively: once, few, many, or a class where the clone is expanded.

len | d_gene | j_gene | v_gene | abundance | CDR3nt | CDR3aa
16 | TRBD2 | TRBJ2-1 | TRBV7-9 | few | TGTGCCAGCAGCCCACCCCAGCGGGAGCGCTACAATGAGCAGTTCTTC | CASSPPQRERYNEQFF
14 | NA | TRBJ1-2 | TRBV6-6 | NA | TGTGCCAGCAGTCTGGCAGGGAATAACTATGGCTACACCTTC | CASSLAGNNYGYTF
11 | NA | TRBJ2-7 | TRBV7-9 | NA | TGTGCCAGCAGCCGGGGCTACGAGCAGTACTTC | CASSRGYEQYF
15 | NA | TRBJ1-1 | TRBV28 | NA | TGTGCCAGCAGTCGATTCGACAGGTTGAACACTGAAGCTTTCTTT | CASSRFDRLNTEAFF
15 | NA | TRBJ2-3 | TRBV9 | NA | TGTGCCAGCAGCGTAAGCGCGGTAAGGACAGATACGCAGTATTTT | CASSVSAVRTDTQYF
16 | TRBD2 | TRBJ2-7 | TRBV19 | few | TGTGCCAGTAGTATAAATGTGGCTAGCGGATCCTACGAGCAGTACTTC | CASSINVASGSYEQYF
12 | NA | TRBJ1-5 | TRBV28 | NA | TGTGCCAGCAAAGGGGCGAATCAGCCCCAGCATTTT | CASKGANQPQHF
14 | TRBD1 | TRBJ2-3 | TRBV30 | few | TGTGCCTGGAGTGCGGGGACAGGGTCCCATACGCAGTATTTT | CAWSAGTGSHTQYF
16 | TRBD1 | TRBJ1-5 | TRBV4-2 | NA | TGTGCCAGCAGCCAAGATTCCGGACAGGGATCTCAGCCCCAGCATTTT | CASSQDSGQGSQPQHF
13 | NA | TRBJ1-3 | TRBV10-3 | NA | TGTGCCATCAGTGGCGGAGAAGGAAACACCATATATTTT | CAISGGEGNTIYF
16 | NA | TRBJ1-2 | TRBV6-6 | NA | TGTGCCAGCAGTTACTCCATCCGGGGAGCTAACTATGGCTACACCTTC | CASSYSIRGANYGYTF
15 | TRBD1 | TRBJ1-3 | TRBV6-1 | NA | TGTGCCAGCAGACGACAGGGAAGTGACAGAAACACCATATATTTT | CASRRQGSDRNTIYF
14 | NA | TRBJ2-3 | TRBV25-1 | NA | TGTGCCAGCAATCGCGGATTTTCCACAGATACGCAGTATTTT | CASNRGFSTDTQYF
14 | NA | TRBJ2-7 | TRBV7-9 | few | TGTGCCAGCAGCCCCCTTGGGGCATACTACGAGCAGTACTTC | CASSPLGAYYEQYF
15 | NA | TRBJ2-2 | TRBV5-1 | NA | TGCGCCAGCAGCAAGGACGCTATAGCGTCCGGGGAGCTGTTTTTT | CASSKDAIASGELFF
14 | NA | TRBJ2-7 | TRBV7-9 | NA | TGTGCCAGCAGCTTATTGGAGGGGATCTACGAGCAGTACTTC | CASSLLEGIYEQYF
15 | TRBD1 | TRBJ2-5 | TRBV18 | NA | TGTGCCAGCTCACGAACAGGGGGAAGCGGTGAGACCCAGTACTTC | CASSRTGGSGETQYF
17 | TRBD1 | TRBJ2-2 | TRBV10-3 | few | TGTGCCATCAGTGTCACCGGGACAGCGGTCGGAGGCGGGGAGCTGTTTTTT | CAISVTGTAVGGGELFF
15 | NA | TRBJ2-5 | TRBV5-6 | NA | TGTGCCAGCAGATACGGACCTGAAACGGGGGAGACCCAGTACTTC | CASRYGPETGETQYF
11 | NA | TRBJ1-3 | TRBV29-1 | few | TGCAGCGCCCGTAAAGGGGACACCATATATTTT | CSARKGDTIYF
15 | TRBD1 | TRBJ1-2 | TRBV7-9 | few | TGTGCCAGCAGCTTAGTGAAGGGGGCCCCCTATGGCTACACCTTC | CASSLVKGAPYGYTF
18 | TRBD2 | TRBJ2-6 | TRBV7-8 | once | TGTGCCAGCAGCCCTAGACTAGCGGGAGTCACTGGGGCCAACGTCCTGACTTTC | CASSPRLAGVTGANVLTF
14 | TRBD2 | TRBJ2-1 | TRBV29-1 | few | TGCAGCGCTCCGGGACTAGGATCCTACAATGAGCAGTTCTTC | CSAPGLGSYNEQFF
13 | TRBD1 | TRBJ1-4 | TRBV6-1 | NA | TGTGCCAGCAGGGGGACAGTAAATGAAAAACTGTTTTTT | CASRGTVNEKLFF
13 | NA | TRBJ2-7 | TRBV30 | NA | TGTGCCTGGATCCCGGACAGTATATACGAGCAGTACTTC | CAWIPDSIYEQYF
14 | NA | TRBJ2-3 | TRBV18 | NA | TGTGCCAGCTCACCACCCGTAGCCCCAGATACGCAGTATTTT | CASSPPVAPDTQYF
16 | NA | TRBJ2-1 | TRBV9 | NA | TGTGCCAGCAGCGTAGGTATATCGACAGCACCTAATGAGCAGTTCTTC | CASSVGISTAPNEQFF
16 | NA | TRBJ1-1 | TRBV18 | NA | TGTGCCAGCTCACCACCGTCGGGGGGACTTAACACTGAAGCTTTCTTT | CASSPPSGGLNTEAFF
13 | NA | TRBJ2-1 | TRBV11-3 | NA | TGTGCCAGCAGCCGAGAGCGATACAATGAGCAGTTCTTC | CASSRERYNEQFF
16 | NA | TRBJ2-4 | TRBV5-6 | NA | TGTGCCAGCAGCTTAAAGGTAGGAGGGAAGCGTAACATTCAGTACTTC | CASSLKVGGKRNIQYF
12 | NA | TRBJ2-1 | TRBV29-1 | few | TGCAGCGTTGAAGGGATCACTAGAGAGCAGTTCTTC | CSVEGITREQFF